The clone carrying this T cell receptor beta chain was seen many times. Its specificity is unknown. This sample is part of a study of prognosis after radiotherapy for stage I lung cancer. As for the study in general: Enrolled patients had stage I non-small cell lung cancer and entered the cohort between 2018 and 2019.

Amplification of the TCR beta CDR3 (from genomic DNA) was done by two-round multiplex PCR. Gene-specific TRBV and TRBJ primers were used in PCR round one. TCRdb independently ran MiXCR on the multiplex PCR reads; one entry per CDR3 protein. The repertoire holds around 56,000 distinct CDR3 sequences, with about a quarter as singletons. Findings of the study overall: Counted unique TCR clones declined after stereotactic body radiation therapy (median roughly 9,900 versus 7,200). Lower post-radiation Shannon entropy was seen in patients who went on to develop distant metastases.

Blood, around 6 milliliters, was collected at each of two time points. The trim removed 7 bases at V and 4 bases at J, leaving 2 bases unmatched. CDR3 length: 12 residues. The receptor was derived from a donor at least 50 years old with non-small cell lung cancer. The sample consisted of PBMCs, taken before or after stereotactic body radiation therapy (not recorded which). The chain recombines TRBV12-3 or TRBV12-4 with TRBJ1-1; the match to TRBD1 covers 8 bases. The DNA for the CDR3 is TGTGCCAGCAAGGGGACAGGCACTGAAGCTTTCTTT. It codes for CASKGTGTEAFF.